The rows below give T cell receptor beta chains drawn from one sample of a study of T-cell memory formation after mild COVID-19. From the 5' RACE reads, TCRdb called clonotypes with MiXCR, one entry per CDR3 protein. This repertoire shows roughly 110,000 distinct CDR3 sequences, roughly 12% found once; its top ten account for around 25%. The sequenced sample was PBMCs or a T cell subset sorted from them (not recorded which). These TCRs come from an adult woman who had mild COVID-19 (a few samples of this study predate the infection). Cell type and time point are not known. CDR3s include the opening cysteine and the closing phenylalanine or tryptophan. Fields, in order: CDR3 protein, CDR3 DNA, D gene, clone size, J gene, V gene. D genes are given only for firm matches. Not every row has a clone size; where given, it reads once, few, many or a size class.

CDR3: CASSPGGSYEQYF
DNA: TGTGCCAGCAGTCCCGGGGGCTCCTACGAGCAGTACTTC
D: -
size: many
J: TRBJ2-7
V: TRBV12-3/TRBV12-4

CDR3: CSARATDRDTEAFF
DNA: TGCAGTGCTAGAGCCACGGACAGGGACACTGAAGCTTTCTTT
D: TRBD1
size: -
J: TRBJ1-1
V: TRBV20-1

CDR3: CASSFERTIYEQYF
DNA: TGTGCCAGCAGCTTCGAAAGGACAATCTACGAGCAGTACTTC
D: -
size: many
J: TRBJ2-7
V: TRBV5-5

CDR3: CASSLVSPSYEQYF
DNA: TGTGCCAGCAGCTTGGTCTCGCCTTCCTACGAGCAGTACTTC
D: -
size: many
J: TRBJ2-7
V: TRBV7-2

CDR3: CASSVGLVGTIQETQYF
DNA: TGTGCCAGCAGCGTAGGGCTAGTGGGTACTATCCAAGAGACCCAGTACTTC
D: -
size: -
J: TRBJ2-5
V: TRBV9

CDR3: CASSTRGGCEGDRTYNEQFF
DNA: TGTGCCAGCAGCACCCGTGGTGGTTGTGAGGGGGATCGCACCTACAATGAGCAGTTCTTC
D: -
size: -
J: TRBJ2-1
V: TRBV21-1

CDR3: CASSESGRPYEQYF
DNA: TGTGCCAGCTCGGAATCAGGGAGACCCTACGAGCAGTACTTC
D: -
size: few
J: TRBJ2-7
V: TRBV18

CDR3: CASSQGGEFGDTQYF
DNA: TGTGCCAGCAGCCAAGGAGGGGAGTTTGGAGATACGCAGTATTTT
D: -
size: many
J: TRBJ2-3
V: TRBV14

CDR3: CASSLDPDTQYF
DNA: TGTGCCAGCAGCTTGGACCCAGATACGCAGTATTTT
D: -
size: many
J: TRBJ2-3
V: TRBV5-4

CDR3: CASSGLAGGWAYSYNEQFF
DNA: TGTGCCAGCTCGGGACTAGCGGGAGGTTGGGCTTACTCCTACAATGAGCAGTTCTTC
D: TRBD2
size: -
J: TRBJ2-1
V: TRBV2

CDR3: CASSPGPLAASYNEQFF
DNA: TGTGCCAGCAGCCCAGGCCCTCTAGCGGCCTCCTACAATGAGCAGTTCTTC
D: TRBD2
size: -
J: TRBJ2-1
V: TRBV7-2

CDR3: CASSPSGSSAYEQYF
DNA: TGTGCCAGCAGCCCGAGCGGGAGTAGTGCCTACGAGCAGTACTTC
D: TRBD2
size: few
J: TRBJ2-7
V: TRBV7-9

CDR3: CASSLDGGTTGELFF
DNA: TGTGCCAGCAGCTTAGACGGGGGGACCACCGGGGAGCTGTTTTTT
D: TRBD2
size: -
J: TRBJ2-2
V: TRBV7-6

CDR3: CASSGGGRLDEQFF
DNA: TGTGCCAGCTCGGGTGGGGGAAGGTTGGATGAGCAGTTCTTC
D: -
size: -
J: TRBJ2-1
V: TRBV5-6

CDR3: CASSPEGADTGELFF
DNA: TGTGCCAGCAGCCCAGAGGGGGCGGACACCGGGGAGCTGTTTTTT
D: TRBD1
size: -
J: TRBJ2-2
V: TRBV9